This TCR beta chain was sequenced in a study of OX40 agonist ivuxolimab in advanced cancers. Study background: The mean age was about 57 years, ranging from roughly 23 to 90, with approximately 83% of participants male.

Germline lookup yields CDR1 LNHDA and CDR2 SQIVND (reference sequence). CDR3 size: 13 residues. V was trimmed by 9 bases and J by 0 bases, leaving 11 bases between them. Method: immunoSEQ multiplex PCR; TCRdb's copy keeps in-frame clones and lacks some. The repertoire holds about 63,000 clones, with approximately 90% as singletons. The source material was CD4+ or CD8+ T cells sorted from blood, sampled in a trial of the OX40 agonist ivuxolimab. The chain recombines TRBV19 with TRBJ1-1, with unresolved D. The clonotype comes from an adult with an advanced solid tumor such as melanoma, head and neck, liver or kidney cancer. The CDR3, as DNA: TGTGCCAGCCACGGCCCGGTGAACACTGAAGCTTTCTTT. Protein sequence: CASHGPVNTEAFF.